This T cell receptor beta chain derives from a study of T cell responses to AZD1222 COVID-19 vaccine. Study-wide points: Clonal diversity was possibly underestimated, and white British individuals and females predominated among donors. Vaccine-associated CD4 TCRs ranged over spike, dominating at 160-218 and 743-854.

The CDR3 consists of 13 residues. Germline trimming cut 5 bases from V and 8 bases from J; bases unmatched to any gene: 5. Germline CDR1 reads LGHDT; CDR2 reads YNNKEL (reference sequence). In regard to this clone: The antigen remains undetermined.

TCRdb's copy holds only in-frame clones and misses some; the assay was immunoSEQ multiplex PCR. The repertoire holds 170,000 or so clones, with just under 95% as singletons. This sample comprised peripheral blood, obtained 28 days after the second dose of the MenACWY control vaccine. The receptor was isolated from an adult who received the MenACWY meningococcal vaccine as a control. The V and J genes are TRBV3-1 (or the pseudogene TRBV3-2) and TRBJ2-1; 8 bases match TRBD2. This chain's CDR3 is CASSSSTSDEQFF. CDR3 nucleotides: TGTGCCAGCAGCTCCTCGACTAGCGATGAGCAGTTCTTC.